These 26 T cell receptor beta chains came from one sample sequenced in a study of cytomegalovirus exposure and HLA in healthy donors. PCR involved 60 Vbeta and 13 Jbeta primers. Sequenced by immunoSEQ multiplex PCR; TCRdb stores in-frame clones only, minus some. The sample has approximately 150,000 clones, around two thirds seen once; the top ten hold under 11%. Sample: PBMCs. All receptors come from a man aged 25 to 45 in good health and CMV-seropositive.

This sequence joins TRBV27 and TRBJ1-5; a weak D match, TRBD1 (5 bases). Trimming shortened V by 2 bases and J by 0 bases, and 8 bases separated the two germline ends. The CDR3 has 15 residues. Germline V lookup: CDR1 MNHEY, CDR2 SMNVEV (reference sequence). CDR3 residues: CASSLIGDSNQPQHF. The CDR3, as DNA: TGTGCCAGCAGTTTAATAGGGGATAGCAATCAGCCCCAGCATTTT.

This sequence joins TRBV27 and TRBJ1-3; TRBD1 agrees at 9 bases. Germline loops: CDR1 MNHEY, CDR2 SMNVEV (reference sequence). This CDR3 has 15 residues. V shed 4 bases, J shed 4 bases, and the junction held 5 bases outside the gene matches. The chain's CDR3 is CASSSRQGGGNTIYF. The CDR3 region has the DNA TGTGCCAGCAGTTCCCGACAGGGGGGAGGAAACACCATATATTTT.

The chain combines TRBV25-1 with TRBJ2-5, with a possible D match to TRBD1 (6 bases). The CDR3 has 17 amino acids. CDR1 and CDR2 (germline): MGHDK, SYGVNS. Trimming stripped 4 bases from V and 4 bases from J, with 22 bases between. CDR3: CASSGSYPRGRGETQYF. Written as DNA, the CDR3 is TGTGCCAGCAGTGGATCCTACCCTAGGGGGAGAGGAGAGACCCAGTACTTC. Supplemented by reference TRBV25-1 and TRBJ2-5, the full variable domain reads EADIYQTPRYLVIGTGKKITLECSQTMGHDKMYWYQQDPGMELHLIHYSYGVNSTEKGDLSSESTVSRIRTEHFPLTLESARPSHTSQYLCASSGSYPRGRGETQYFGPGTRLLVL.

This clone was counted only a few times. The chain has TRBV2 and TRBJ2-2, with TRBD1 as a possible D gene (5 bases). V dropped 6 bases and J dropped 2 bases, with 13 bases sitting between them. Germline lookup yields CDR1 SNHLY and CDR2 FYNNEI. CDR3 length: 15 amino acids. The CDR3 loop is CASREQVSNTGELFF. The DNA of the CDR3 is TGTGCCAGCAGGGAACAGGTGTCAAACACCGGGGAGCTGTTTTTT.

The gene calls are TRBV6-5 and TRBJ1-5; 8 bases fit TRBD1. Germline V lookup: CDR1 MNHEY, CDR2 SVGAGI. The CDR3 length is 14 residues. V shed 6 bases and J 7 bases; nucleotides not matched to a gene: 8. The CDR3 region has the DNA TGTGCCAGCAGCCGGGGACAGGTCGGACAGCCCCAGCATTTT. Its translation: CASSRGQVGQPQHF.

This clone was seen a handful of times. The chain joins TRBV27 to TRBJ1-2, with D unresolved. V lost 3 bases, J lost 4 bases, and 12 bases lay in between. This CDR3 is built from 14 residues. Germline V CDR1 and CDR2: MNHEY, SMNVEV (reference sequence). The CDR3 DNA follows: TGTGCCAGCAGTTTCACGGGGTCGAGCTATGGCTACACCTTC. Protein: CASSFTGSSYGYTF.

The rearrangement uses TRBV4-2 and TRBJ2-1; D not certain. This CDR3 is built from 17 residues. V was trimmed by 4 bases and J by 5 bases, leaving 21 bases between them. The germline V gene encodes CDR1 LGHNA and CDR2 YNFKEQ. The CDR3 sequence is CASSRSAPSSADNEQFF. CDR3 sequence (DNA): TGTGCCAGCAGCCGCTCTGCCCCCTCCAGCGCGGACAATGAGCAGTTCTTC.

This clone was counted once. The chain links TRBV7-8 to TRBJ1-2, with D possibly matching TRBD1 (5 bases). The CDR3 has 15 residues. V was shortened by 1 base and J by 4 bases, with 13 bases between the two germline ends. Germline V gene sequence: CDR1 SGHVS, CDR2 FQNEAQ. The CDR3: CASSLEAGLGYGYTF. The DNA of the CDR3 is TGTGCCAGCAGCTTAGAGGCAGGGTTAGGCTATGGCTACACCTTC.

The rearrangement links TRBV7-9 to TRBJ2-7; 10 bases match TRBD1. Losses at the gene ends were 4 bases for V and 4 bases for J; bases not matched to a gene: 10. The CDR3 is made up of 16 amino acids. Looked up from germline, CDR1 is SEHNR and CDR2 is FQNEAQ (reference sequence). In DNA, the CDR3 is TGTGCCAGCAGCTCCGGGACAGGGGACACCGAGTACGAGCAGTACTTC. Translated, it gives CASSSGTGDTEYEQYF.

V usage is TRBV14 and J usage is TRBJ2-1, with 8 bases that match TRBD1. The CDR3 is 15 amino acids. V shed 6 bases, J shed 6 bases, and the junction held 10 bases outside the gene matches. CDR1 is SGHDN, CDR2 FVKESK, per germline. The CDR3 protein is CASSPDRGRFNEQFF. The CDR3 nucleotides read TGTGCCAGCAGTCCCGACAGGGGACGTTTCAATGAGCAGTTCTTC.

The sample holds a few counts of this clone. The rearrangement joins TRBV27 to TRBJ2-1; TRBD2 might be the D (7 bases). V lost 5 bases to trimming and J lost 0 bases, with 20 bases between them. CDR3 size: 18 residues. Germline CDR1 is MNHEY and CDR2 is SMNVEV (reference sequence). CDR3 DNA sequence: TGTGCCAGCAGTAAGGGGGGGCCGGACCAAAGCTCCTACAATGAGCAGTTCTTC. Encoded protein: CASSKGGPDQSSYNEQFF.

The count of this clone is one. The chain recombines TRBV5-1 with TRBJ2-1; D possibly corresponds to TRBD1 (7 bases). V dropped 3 bases and J dropped 1 base, with 14 bases sitting between them. The CDR3 has 16 residues. Germline CDR1 is SGHRS and CDR2 is YFSETQ. The DNA of the CDR3 is TGCGCCAGCAGCTGGGCAGGGGGGTTTTCCTACAATGAGCAGTTCTTC. This gives the protein CASSWAGGFSYNEQFF.

The CDR3 loop is CASSLTSGGTEAFF. The CDR3 DNA reads as TGTGCCAGCAGCTTAACTTCCGGTGGTACTGAAGCTTTCTTT. The V call is TRBV7-3, the J call TRBJ1-1; no reliable D call. Germline loops: CDR1 SGHTA, CDR2 FQGTGA. The V gene lost 0 bases and the J gene lost 5 bases, with 10 bases spanning the gap. This CDR3 is 14 amino acids long.

The chain employs TRBV11-2 and TRBJ2-5; 9 nucleotides align to TRBD2. With V trimmed by 4 bases and J by 1 base, 10 bases remained unmatched. Germline V gene data show CDR1 as SGHAT and CDR2 as FQNNGV. CDR3 size: 17 residues. CDR3 sequence reads: CASSYGTLAGAQETQYF. CDR3 in DNA: TGTGCCAGCAGCTACGGTACATTAGCGGGAGCCCAAGAGACCCAGTACTTC. The variable domain in full, with the rest retrieved from reference TRBV11-2 and TRBJ2-5, is EAGVAQSPRYKIIEKRQSVAFWCNPISGHATLYWYQQILGQGPKLLIQFQNNGVVDDSQLPKDRFSAERLKGVDSTLKIQPAKLEDSAVYLCASSYGTLAGAQETQYFGPGTRLLVL.

This chain connects TRBV10-1 to TRBJ2-3, with 13 bases aligning to TRBD2. Per germline, CDR1 WNHNN and CDR2 SYGVQD (reference sequence). The CDR3 loop spans 16 amino acids. With V trimmed by 6 bases and J by 10 bases, 13 bases remained unmatched. The DNA for the CDR3 is TGCGCCAGCAGCGCCGGGACTAGCGGGAATTGGGTTGCGCAGTATTTT. Translation gives CASSAGTSGNWVAQYF.

The chain couples TRBV29-1 to TRBJ1-2, with D possibly being TRBD1 (6 bases). Germline CDR1 SQVTM, CDR2 ANQGSEA. V was shortened by 3 bases and J by 8 bases, with 13 bases between the two germline ends. This CDR3 is 12 amino acids long. The CDR3 nucleotides are TGCAGCGTTGATCAGGGGACGGGGGGCTACACCTTC. Its protein product is CSVDQGTGGYTF.

This clone was detected only once. This rearrangement joins TRBV7-2 to TRBJ1-5; no reliable D call. This CDR3 is built from 14 residues. The germline V gene encodes CDR1 SGHTA and CDR2 FQGNSA. The germline V and J ends were trimmed by 1 base and 7 bases, with 11 bases remaining between them. The DNA of the CDR3 is TGTGCCAGCAGCTTAGTATCTGGGAGACAGCCCCAGCATTTT. It codes for CASSLVSGRQPQHF.

This clone was counted a few times. The rearrangement links TRBV27 to TRBJ1-6; 7 nucleotides line up with TRBD1. Losses at the gene ends were 1 base for V and 8 bases for J; bases not matched to a gene: 5. The CDR3 covers 15 residues. CDR1 is MNHEY and CDR2 is SMNVEV in the germline V gene (reference sequence). CDR3 sequence: CASSLLGQRDSPLHF. CDR3 nucleotides: TGTGCCAGCAGTTTATTGGGACAGCGAGATTCACCCCTCCACTTT.

The rearrangement joins TRBV19 to TRBJ2-7; D unclear. Between the trimmed V and J ends, which lost 3 bases and 6 bases, there was a span of 12 bases. The CDR3 sequence is 13 residues long. CDR1 is LNHDA, CDR2 SQIVND, per germline (reference sequence). Here the CDR3 DNA reads TGTGCCAGTAGTATTTCCCTTAGTACCGAGCAGTACTTC. Amino acids: CASSISLSTEQYF.

The sample holds a few counts of this clone. CDR3 region: CASSLSGRIPGELFF. Here the CDR3 DNA reads TGTGCCAGCAGTCTTAGCGGGAGGATTCCGGGGGAGCTGTTTTTT. The chain joins TRBV7-8 to TRBJ2-2; 10 bases align to TRBD2. J was trimmed by 8 bases and V by 6 bases; bases with no gene match: 9. The V gene's germline CDR1 is SGHVS and CDR2 FQNEAQ. This CDR3 has 15 amino acids.

This chain joins TRBV19 and TRBJ2-2, with a possible D match to TRBD2 (5 bases). CDR1 is LNHDA, CDR2 SQIVND, per germline (reference sequence). This CDR3 region has 16 residues. The V gene lost 7 bases and the J gene lost 1 base, with 16 bases spanning the gap. The DNA of the CDR3 is TGTGCCAGTACCCCCCGAGGGCAGAGGAACACCGGGGAGCTGTTTTTT. Translated, it gives CASTPRGQRNTGELFF.

This clone was seen a few times. The rearrangement links TRBV30 to TRBJ1-5, with D possibly TRBD1 on 5 matching bases. CDR1 GTSNPN and CDR2 SVGIG come from the germline V gene (reference sequence). V lost 3 bases and J lost 5, with 11 bases in between. The CDR3 length is 13 residues. The CDR3, as DNA: TGTGCCTGGAGGGCAGGGCCGGATCAGCCCCAGCATTTT. As protein: CAWRAGPDQPQHF.

The chain couples TRBV5-1 to TRBJ2-3; TRBD1 matches 8 bases. The germline V gene encodes CDR1 SGHRS and CDR2 YFSETQ. The CDR3 covers 16 residues. V gave up 0 bases and J gave up 2 bases; unmatched junction bases: 5. The CDR3 region is CASSLGQGFFTDTQYF. The CDR3, as DNA: TGCGCCAGCAGCTTGGGACAGGGGTTTTTCACAGATACGCAGTATTTT.

The chain links TRBV6-4 to TRBJ1-2; 7 nucleotides align to TRBD1. CDR3 length equals 12 residues. The germline CDR1 and CDR2 sequences are MRHNA and SNTAGT. The V and J ends lost 6 bases and 9 bases, in that order; junction bases with no gene match: 7. CDR3 nucleotides: TGTGCCAGCAGCGGGGGGGACAGACGCTACACCTTC. Translation: CASSGGDRRYTF.

Only a few counts were recorded for this clone. The rearrangement joins TRBV5-4 to TRBJ1-2; perhaps TRBD1 as D (5 bases). CDR3 length: 14 residues. V lost 3 bases to trimming and J lost 2 bases, with 11 bases between them. Germline CDR1 reads SGHNT; CDR2 reads YYREEE (reference sequence). The CDR3 protein is CASSYDSRNYGYTF. CDR3 DNA: TGTGCCAGCAGCTATGACAGCCGGAACTATGGCTACACCTTC.

Regarding this clone: Other DNA sequences in this sample translate to the same CDR3. This chain uses TRBV28 with TRBJ2-3; 10 nucleotides align to TRBD1. J gave up 3 bases and V 5 bases, and 5 bases lay outside the gene matches. The CDR3 extends over 15 amino acids. Germline CDR1 reads MDHEN; CDR2 reads SYDVKM. In DNA, the CDR3 is TGTGCCAGCAGTCAACCGGGACAGGGGACAGATACGCAGTATTTT. It is translated as CASSQPGQGTDTQYF.